A selection of T cell receptor beta chains follows, all from one sample in a study of CD8+ T cells in alopecia areata. Here immunoSEQ multiplex PCR was the method, and the copy in TCRdb shows in-frame clones only, minus some. Among fewer than 200,000 clones listed, 50% to 60% were seen once. The sample here was CD4+ T cells sorted from blood, taken at week 0. These receptors originate from a human donor with alopecia areata. CDR3s include the opening cysteine and the closing phenylalanine or tryptophan. Each record gives: CDR3 length, D gene, V gene, J gene, clone size, CDR3 DNA, CDR3 protein. D genes are given only for firm matches. Only some rows state a clone size, as once, few, many or a class for expanded clones.

>13|TRBD1|TRBV6-6|TRBJ1-2|-
TGTGCCAGCAGTCAGACAGGGTATGGTGGCTACACCTTC
CASSQTGYGGYTF
>12|-|TRBV28|TRBJ2-5|few
TGTGCCAGCAGTTCAACTAGAGAGACCCAGTACTTC
CASSSTRETQYF
>13|-|TRBV29-1|TRBJ2-7|few
TGCAGCGTTGAAACAGGGAGGACCTACGAGCAGTACTTC
CSVETGRTYEQYF
>13|-|TRBV29-1|TRBJ2-5|-
TGCAGCGTTGAGCAGGCGAACCAAGAGACCCAGTACTTC
CSVEQANQETQYF
>13|-|TRBV29-1|TRBJ2-1|few
TGCAGCGCTAAGGGTGTAGAGGTTAGTGAGCAGTTCTTC
CSAKGVEVSEQFF
>13|TRBD1|TRBV29-1|TRBJ2-2|-
TGCAGCGCCCAGGACAGGCTAGCCGGGGAGCTGTTTTTT
CSAQDRLAGELFF
>13|-|TRBV30|TRBJ1-3|-
TGTGCCCTGGGAGGTAGCGCTGGAAACACCATATATTTT
CALGGSAGNTIYF
>13|-|TRBV30|TRBJ2-7|-
TGTGCCTGGAGTGTACTAGGGCTTCTCGAGCAGTACTTC
CAWSVLGLLEQYF
>13|TRBD1|TRBV2|TRBJ1-5|-
TGTGCCAGCAGGGGGACAGGCAATCAGCCCCAGCATTTT
CASRGTGNQPQHF
>13|TRBD2|TRBV2|TRBJ2-5|-
TGTGTTGCGGGGGAAGGGTTAGAAGAGACCCAGTACTTC
CVAGEGLEETQYF
>12|-|TRBV6-5|TRBJ2-5|-
TGTGCCAGCAGTAACCCCACAGGCACCCAGTACTTC
CASSNPTGTQYF
>20|TRBD1|TRBV11-2|TRBJ2-1|-
TGTGCCAGCAGCTCAGACAGGGGATTTGCTCTCCGGAGCTCCTACAATGAGCAGTTCTTC
CASSSDRGFALRSSYNEQFF
>16|-|TRBV4-2|TRBJ1-1|once
TGTGCCAGCAGCCAAGAAAGAGGCAGGGGCGTGGATGAAGCTTTCTTT
CASSQERGRGVDEAFF
>14|-|TRBV29-1|TRBJ1-5|few
TGCAGCGTTGAAGGGGGACTTAGCAATCAGCCCCAGCATTTT
CSVEGGLSNQPQHF
>18|-|TRBV27|TRBJ1-6|-
TGTGCCAGCAGTTTAGAAGGGCGGACGAGCTCCTATAATTCACCCCTCCACTTT
CASSLEGRTSSYNSPLHF
>14|-|TRBV27|TRBJ1-4|-
TGTGCCAGCAGTTTATCCCGGAGGGGTGAAAAACTGTTTTTT
CASSLSRRGEKLFF
>12|TRBD1|TRBV30|TRBJ2-3|-
TGTGCCTGGAGCGGGACAGCAGATACGCAGTATTTT
CAWSGTADTQYF
>14|-|TRBV6-6|TRBJ2-7|-
TGTGCCAGCAACCCTAACAGGGAATTCTACGAGCAGTACTTC
CASNPNREFYEQYF
>16|-|TRBV11-2|TRBJ1-6|-
TGTGCCAGCGGGAACGAGCTCAGCTCCTATAATTCACCCCTCCACTTT
CASGNELSSYNSPLHF
>15|TRBD2|TRBV14|TRBJ2-3|-
TGTGCCAGCAGCCAAATAGCGGGGCGCACAGATACGCAGTATTTT
CASSQIAGRTDTQYF
>14|TRBD1|TRBV25-1|TRBJ2-5|few
TGTGCCAGCAGTGATAACAGGGGTTTGGAGACCCAGTACTTC
CASSDNRGLETQYF
>13|-|TRBV29-1|TRBJ1-3|once
TGCAGCTATCAATACGGGGCTGGAAACACCATATATTTT
CSYQYGAGNTIYF
>15|-|TRBV7-2|TRBJ2-2|-
TGTGCCAGCAGCTTAGTCGGAGTCAACACCGGGGAGCTGTTTTTT
CASSLVGVNTGELFF
>12|-|TRBV10-3|TRBJ1-4|few
TGTGCCATCAGTCAGGGGTATGAAAAACTGTTTTTT
CAISQGYEKLFF
>12|-|TRBV29-1|TRBJ2-5|-
TGCAGCGTTGCGGCCAGCCAAGAGACCCAGTACTTC
CSVAASQETQYF
>15|-|TRBV9|TRBJ2-7|-
TGTGCCAGCAGCGTAGGTTCCGGGCAGGGCTACGAGCAGTACTTC
CASSVGSGQGYEQYF
>13|-|TRBV6-5|TRBJ1-2|-
TGTGCCAGCACCGCGCTCGGGGGAGGAGGCTACACCTTC
CASTALGGGGYTF
>13|-|TRBV5-1|TRBJ2-2|-
TGCGCCAGCAGCTTGGATTTCACCGGGGAGCTGTTTTTT
CASSLDFTGELFF
>14|-|TRBV7-9|TRBJ2-2|-
TGTGCCAGCACCCGGGGGCCGGGCACCGGGGAGCTGTTTTTT
CASTRGPGTGELFF
>16|TRBD1|TRBV11-3|TRBJ2-4|-
TGTGCCAGCAGCAGCTTGGGACAGCTAGCCAAAAACATTCAGTACTTC
CASSSLGQLAKNIQYF
>14|-|TRBV25-1|TRBJ1-6|few
TGTGCCAGCAGTGGCGTCCGTCAAAATTCACCCCTCCACTTT
CASSGVRQNSPLHF
>13|-|TRBV29-1|TRBJ2-2|few
TGCAGCGTTGATGGACTACGGGCCGGGGAGCTGTTTTTT
CSVDGLRAGELFF
>11|TRBD1|TRBV29-1|TRBJ2-4|-
TGCAGCGTTGGGGACAGGGGGGTTAGGTACTTC
CSVGDRGVRYF
>13|-|TRBV10-2|TRBJ2-3|-
TGCGCCAGCAGTGAGCAAGCCAGGGACACGCAGTATTTT
CASSEQARDTQYF
>11|-|TRBV29-1|TRBJ2-7|-
TGCAGCGTAGCCAGGGATTACGAGCAGTACTTC
CSVARDYEQYF
>17|TRBD2|TRBV7-2|TRBJ2-5|-
TGTGCCAGCAGCTTAGCAACTAGCGGGGGACGCCAAGAGACCCAGTACTTC
CASSLATSGGRQETQYF
>13|-|TRBV6-1|TRBJ2-1|-
TGTGCCAGCAGTGACTTTGGACCGAATGAGCAGTTCTTC
CASSDFGPNEQFF
>14|-|TRBV29-1|TRBJ2-3|-
TGCAGCGTTGGCCAGGCGGGGCCCACAGATACGCAGTATTTT
CSVGQAGPTDTQYF
>16|TRBD1|TRBV5-6|TRBJ2-3|few
TGTGCCAGCAGCGAACCAGGGACAGGGTCCACAGATACGCAGTATTTT
CASSEPGTGSTDTQYF
>16|-|TRBV5-1|TRBJ2-2|-
TGCGCCAGCAGTAGTGGCGGGGGCCTTGCCACCGGGGAGCTGTTTTTT
CASSSGGGLATGELFF
>11|-|TRBV20-1|TRBJ1-2|-
TGCAGTGCTAGTTGGGGCGCTGGCTACACCTTC
CSASWGAGYTF
>12|-|TRBV9|TRBJ2-5|-
TGTGCCAGCAGCGTTCACCAAGAGACCCAGTACTTC
CASSVHQETQYF
>14|TRBD1|TRBV5-6|TRBJ1-5|-
TGTGCCAGCAGCCTACAGGGGGACTATCAGCCCCAGCATTTT
CASSLQGDYQPQHF
>16|TRBD1|TRBV4-1|TRBJ1-4|few
TGCGCCAGCAGCCTTCGCTCCGGGACAGTGGATGAAAAACTGTTTTTT
CASSLRSGTVDEKLFF
>13|-|TRBV30|TRBJ2-2|-
TGTGCCTGGACCCTGCTTCGGACCGGGGAGCTGTTTTTT
CAWTLLRTGELFF
>14|-|TRBV29-1|TRBJ2-3|-
TGCAGCGCCACGACCGGGGGCTGGGCAGATACGCAGTATTTT
CSATTGGWADTQYF
>15|-|TRBV4-2|TRBJ2-5|-
TGTGCCAGCAGCCAAGATTCGGACCCCCAAGAGACCCAGTACTTC
CASSQDSDPQETQYF